This TCR beta chain was sequenced during a study of cytomegalovirus exposure and HLA in healthy donors. This PCR relied on a set of 60 Vbeta primers and 13 Jbeta primers. Data came from immunoSEQ multiplex PCR; TCRdb stores just in-frame clones and leaves some out. The sample gives approximately 290,000 clones, about four fifths of which show up once; roughly 0.31% is in the top ten. Trimming took off 4 bases at V and 0 bases at J, with 19 bases between the two ends. The germline gives CDR1 MGHRA, CDR2 YSYEKL. The CDR3 consists of 18 residues. The chain recombines TRBV4-1 with TRBJ1-5; the D gene is possibly TRBD1 (6 bases). The sequence derives from a girl aged 2-15 years in good health and CMV-seronegative. Sample: PBMCs. CDR3 in DNA: TGCGCCAGCAGCCGAGATCTCGGACAGCACAATAGCAATCAGCCCCAGCATTTT. Protein: CASSRDLGQHNSNQPQHF.